This T cell receptor (beta chain) was obtained from a study of T cells in Graves' hyperthyroidism and ophthalmopathy. Amplification of TCR beta CDR3 regions was performed using RNA transcripts as template. RT-PCR in the first round (using the HTBI primer set) targeted the TCR CDR3. A single record per CDR3 protein comes from TCRdb applying MiXCR to the multiplex PCR reads. This table has approximately 630,000 distinct CDR3 sequences, around 15% appearing once. The CDR3 extends over 16 amino acids. V was clipped by 0 bases and J by 2 bases; unmatched bases: 4. Per germline, CDR1 SGHRS and CDR2 YFSETQ. Study observations and caveats: Blood held most thyroid clonotypes expanded above 0.001 frequency. A median roughly six months before onset, the model predicted ophthalmopathy.

There are a few counts of this clonotype. What it binds is not known. The sequence was collected from a woman between 25 and 40 years old with Graves' hyperthyroidism. This rearrangement joins TRBV5-1 to TRBJ2-1, with 8 nucleotides matching TRBD2. The specimen was blood. The CDR3, as DNA: TGCGCCAGCAGCTTGGGGACTAGCTTCGCCTACAATGAGCAGTTCTTC. Its translation is CASSLGTSFAYNEQFF.